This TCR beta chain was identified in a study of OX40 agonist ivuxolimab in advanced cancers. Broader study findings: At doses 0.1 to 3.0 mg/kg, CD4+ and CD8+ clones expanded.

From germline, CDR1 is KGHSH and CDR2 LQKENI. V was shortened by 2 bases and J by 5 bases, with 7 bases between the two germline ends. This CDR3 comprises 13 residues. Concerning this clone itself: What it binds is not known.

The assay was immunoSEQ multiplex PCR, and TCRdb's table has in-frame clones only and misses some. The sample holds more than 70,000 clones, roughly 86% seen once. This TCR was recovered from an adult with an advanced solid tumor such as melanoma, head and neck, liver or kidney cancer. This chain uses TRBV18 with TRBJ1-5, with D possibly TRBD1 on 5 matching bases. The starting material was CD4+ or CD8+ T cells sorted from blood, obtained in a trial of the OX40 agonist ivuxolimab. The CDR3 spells CASSPDSYQPQHF. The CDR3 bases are TGTGCCAGCTCACCAGACAGCTATCAGCCCCAGCATTTT.